This TCR beta chain came from a study of T cell repertoires in cytomegalovirus infection. About the study: Both a matching HLA type and CMV infection were indicated by public TCR beta signatures.

CDR3 length equals 14 residues. Germline V gene data show CDR1 as MNHNY and CDR2 as SVGAGI (reference sequence). Deletions cut 2 bases from V and 3 bases from J, with 10 bases between. A single record per CDR3 protein comes from TCRdb applying MiXCR to the reads. Here the sample spans roughly 630,000 distinct CDR3 sequences, 20% to 25% being singletons. As for this clonotype: The target antigen is unknown.

Study observations and caveats: Carriers of CMV and the relevant HLA type were discriminated by public TCR beta frequency. Across the ex vivo response, the dominant clonotypes were HLA-C-restricted CMV-specific TCR beta clonotypes.

The sequenced sample consisted of CD8+ T cells from PBMCs. The V and J genes are TRBV6-6 and TRBJ1-1; D call uncertain. This receptor was taken from a human donor in good health (CMV status not recorded). Some clones in this sample may be carry-over from other donors' samples. This chain's CDR3 is CASSYDGQDTEAFF. The CDR3, as DNA: TGTGCCAGCAGTTACGATGGGCAAGACACTGAAGCTTTCTTT.